Below, one T cell receptor beta chain is given with its context. Its antigen is still unknown. Sequenced by immunoSEQ multiplex PCR; TCRdb stores in-frame clones only, minus some. Among about 130,000 clones listed, roughly 90% were seen once. The CDR3 runs 13 residues. Trimming took off 6 bases at V and 3 bases at J, with 12 bases between the two ends. The data stem from a study of T cell responses to AZD1222 COVID-19 vaccine. General observations from the study: All repertoire sampling was performed exclusively after the peak T cell response. Across the whole spike, CD4 TCRs peaked at regions 160-218 and 743-854.

The material sequenced was peripheral blood, taken on day 0 of AZD1222 vaccination. The clonotype was recovered from an adult in good health. This chain joins TRBV12-3 or TRBV12-4 and TRBJ2-7, with D uncertain. This CDR3 is CASRNSGHYEQYF. CDR3 sequence (DNA): TGTGCCAGCAGGAATTCGGGCCACTACGAGCAGTACTTC.